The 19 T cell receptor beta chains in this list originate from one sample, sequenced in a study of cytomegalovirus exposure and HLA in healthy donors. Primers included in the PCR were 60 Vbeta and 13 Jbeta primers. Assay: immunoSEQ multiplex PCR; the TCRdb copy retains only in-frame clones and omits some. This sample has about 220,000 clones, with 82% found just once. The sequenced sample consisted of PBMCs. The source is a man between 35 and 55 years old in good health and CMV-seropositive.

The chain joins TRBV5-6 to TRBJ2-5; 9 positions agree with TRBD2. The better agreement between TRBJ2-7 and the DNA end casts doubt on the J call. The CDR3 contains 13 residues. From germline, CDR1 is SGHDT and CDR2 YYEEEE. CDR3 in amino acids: CASSLREGVEQYF. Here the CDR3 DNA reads TGTGCCAGCAGCCTGCGGGAGGGGGTCGAGCAGTACTTC.

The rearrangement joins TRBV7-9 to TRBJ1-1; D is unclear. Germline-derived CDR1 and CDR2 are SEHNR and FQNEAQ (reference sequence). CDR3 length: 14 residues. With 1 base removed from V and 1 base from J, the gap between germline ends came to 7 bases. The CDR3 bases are TGTGCCAGCAGCTTAGTTGCCAGGAACACTGAAGCTTTCTTT. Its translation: CASSLVARNTEAFF.

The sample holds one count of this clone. CDR3 nucleotides: TGTGCCAGCAGCTTAGCAGGGATCCGCTACACCTTC. This gives the protein CASSLAGIRYTF. The chain recombines TRBV5-5 with TRBJ1-2, with D perhaps matching TRBD1 (5 bases). V was pared by 2 bases and J by 9 bases, with 11 bases between. The CDR3 loop spans 12 amino acids. CDR1 is SGHKS and CDR2 is YYEKEE in the germline V gene (reference sequence).

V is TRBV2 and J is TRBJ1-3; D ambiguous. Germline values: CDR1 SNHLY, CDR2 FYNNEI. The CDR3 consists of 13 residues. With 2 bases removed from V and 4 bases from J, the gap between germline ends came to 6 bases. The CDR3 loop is CASSEWQGNTIYF. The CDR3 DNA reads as TGTGCCAGCAGTGAATGGCAAGGAAACACCATATATTTT.

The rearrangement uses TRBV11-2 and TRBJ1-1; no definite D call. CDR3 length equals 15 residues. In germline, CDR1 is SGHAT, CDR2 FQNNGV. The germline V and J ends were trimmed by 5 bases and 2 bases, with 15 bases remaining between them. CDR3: CASSRKMEGNTEAFF. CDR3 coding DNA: TGTGCCAGCAGCCGGAAGATGGAGGGTAACACTGAAGCTTTCTTT.

For the CDR3, the DNA is TGTGCCAGTAGTATTCCGGGACAGGGATCCTACGAGCAGTACTTC. Amino acid sequence: CASSIPGQGSYEQYF. The chain is built from TRBV19 and TRBJ2-5, with 9 bases matching TRBD1. The DNA end is a closer match to TRBJ2-7, so the J assignment may be wrong. This CDR3 comprises 15 residues. Per the germline V gene, CDR1 is LNHDA and CDR2 is SQIVND (reference sequence).

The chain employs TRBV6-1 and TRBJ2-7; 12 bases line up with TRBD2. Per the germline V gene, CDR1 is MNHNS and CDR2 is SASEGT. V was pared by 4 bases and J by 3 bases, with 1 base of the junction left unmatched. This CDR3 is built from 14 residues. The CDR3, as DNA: TGTGCCAGCAGTGTACTAGCGGGAGGCTACGAGCAGTACGTC. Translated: CASSVLAGGYEQYV.

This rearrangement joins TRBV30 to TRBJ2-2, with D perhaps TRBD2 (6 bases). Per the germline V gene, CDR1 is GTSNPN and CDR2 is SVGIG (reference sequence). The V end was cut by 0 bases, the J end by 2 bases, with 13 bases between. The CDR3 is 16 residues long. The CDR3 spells CAWSVAGRANTGELFF. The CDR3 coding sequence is TGTGCCTGGAGTGTAGCGGGCAGGGCAAACACCGGGGAGCTGTTTTTT.

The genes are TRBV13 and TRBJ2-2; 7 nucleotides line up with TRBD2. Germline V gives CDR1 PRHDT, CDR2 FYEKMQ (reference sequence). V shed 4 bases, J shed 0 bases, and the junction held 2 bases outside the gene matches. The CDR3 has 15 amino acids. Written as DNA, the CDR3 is TGTGCCAGCAGCTGGAGCGGGACGAACACCGGGGAGCTGTTTTTT. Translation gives CASSWSGTNTGELFF.

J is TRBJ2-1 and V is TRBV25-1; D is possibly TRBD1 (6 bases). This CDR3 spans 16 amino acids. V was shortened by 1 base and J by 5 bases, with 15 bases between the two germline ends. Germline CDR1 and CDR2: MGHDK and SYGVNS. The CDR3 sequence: CASSEFKGELDNEQFF. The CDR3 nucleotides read TGTGCCAGCAGTGAATTTAAGGGGGAGTTGGACAATGAGCAGTTCTTC.

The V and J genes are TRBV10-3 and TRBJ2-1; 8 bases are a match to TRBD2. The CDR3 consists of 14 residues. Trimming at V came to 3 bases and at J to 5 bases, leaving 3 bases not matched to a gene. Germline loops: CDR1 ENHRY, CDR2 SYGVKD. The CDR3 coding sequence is TGTGCCATCAGTGATTATAGCGGGGACAATGAGCAGTTCTTC. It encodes CAISDYSGDNEQFF.

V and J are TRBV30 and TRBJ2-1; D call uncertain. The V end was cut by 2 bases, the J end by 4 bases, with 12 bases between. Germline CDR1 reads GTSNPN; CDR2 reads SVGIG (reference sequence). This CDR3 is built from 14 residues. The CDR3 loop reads CAWSKSMSYNEQFF. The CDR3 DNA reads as TGTGCCTGGAGTAAGTCTATGTCATACAATGAGCAGTTCTTC.

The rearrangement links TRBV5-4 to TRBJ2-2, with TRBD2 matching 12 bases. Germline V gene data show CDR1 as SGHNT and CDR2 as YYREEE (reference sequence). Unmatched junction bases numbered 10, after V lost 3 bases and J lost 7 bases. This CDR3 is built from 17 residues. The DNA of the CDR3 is TGTGCCAGCAGCTCTAGCGGGAGGGCTACTGTCGGCGGGGAGCTGTTTTTT. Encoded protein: CASSSSGRATVGGELFF.

CDR3 in amino acids: CASSFTYTVGRNYGYTF. CDR3 bases: TGTGCCAGCAGCTTTACCTATACGGTTGGGCGAAACTATGGCTACACCTTC. V and J are TRBV7-2 and TRBJ1-2, with D unresolved. The germline V gene has CDR1 SGHTA and CDR2 FQGNSA. Trimming pared 3 bases from V and 2 bases from J, leaving 19 bases between. There are 17 residues in the CDR3.

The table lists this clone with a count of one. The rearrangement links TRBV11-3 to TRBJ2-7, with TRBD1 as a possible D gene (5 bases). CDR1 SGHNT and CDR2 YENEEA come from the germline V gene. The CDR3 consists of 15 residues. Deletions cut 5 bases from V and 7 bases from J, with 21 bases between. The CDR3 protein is CASSLRPGRVEEQYF. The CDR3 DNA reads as TGTGCCAGCAGCCTTCGCCCCGGCAGGGTGGAGGAGCAGTACTTC.

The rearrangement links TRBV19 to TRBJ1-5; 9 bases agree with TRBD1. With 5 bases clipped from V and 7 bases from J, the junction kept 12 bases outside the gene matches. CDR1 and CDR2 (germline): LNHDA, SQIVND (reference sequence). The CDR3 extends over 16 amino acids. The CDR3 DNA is TGTGCCAGTAGTCCATGGGGACAGGGAAAGGAACAGCCCCAGCATTTT. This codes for CASSPWGQGKEQPQHF.

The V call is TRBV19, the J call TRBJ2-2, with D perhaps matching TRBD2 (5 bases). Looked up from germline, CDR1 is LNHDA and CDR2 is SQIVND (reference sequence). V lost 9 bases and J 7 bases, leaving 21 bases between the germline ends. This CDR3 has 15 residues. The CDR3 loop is CASYSPSGEGGELFF. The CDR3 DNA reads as TGTGCCAGCTATAGTCCGAGCGGAGAGGGCGGGGAGCTGTTTTTT.

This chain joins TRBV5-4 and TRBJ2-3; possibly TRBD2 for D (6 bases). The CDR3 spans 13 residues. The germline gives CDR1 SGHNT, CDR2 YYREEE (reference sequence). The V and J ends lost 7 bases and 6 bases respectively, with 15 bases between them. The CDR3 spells CASRGAGLDTQYF. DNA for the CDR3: TGTGCCAGCCGCGGGGCAGGGCTGGATACGCAGTATTTT.

The CDR3 loop reads CASSPLAGSTDTQYF. The CDR3 region has the DNA TGTGCCAGCAGCCCCCTAGCGGGATCAACCGATACGCAGTATTTT. The rearrangement joins TRBV7-6 to TRBJ2-3; TRBD2 matches 9 bases. The CDR3 is 15 residues long. Unmatched junction bases numbered 9, after V lost 5 bases and J lost 6 bases. CDR1 is SGHVS and CDR2 is FNYEAQ in the germline V gene.